Sequencing of this T cell receptor (beta chain) was carried out in a study of post-analysis software for immune sequencing data. The study's findings and limits: TRBV segments more frequent in patients than in controls numbered roughly 5 and included TRBV5-6, TRBV5-1 and TRBV20-1.

The TCR beta cDNA libraries carried unique molecular identifiers. MiXCR, run by TCRdb on the PCR reads, gives a single entry per CDR3 protein. The sample contains 800,000 to 950,000 distinct CDR3 sequences, roughly half of which appear only once. The CDR3 spans 15 residues. Germline lookup yields CDR1 DFQATT and CDR2 SNEGSKA (reference sequence). Regarding this clonotype: Its antigen is unidentified.

The TCR comes from a girl aged 10 to 17 with multiple sclerosis. J is TRBJ2-4 and V is TRBV20-1, with D perhaps matching TRBD1 or TRBD2 (6 bases each). The last part of the DNA fits TRBJ2-5 better; the J call may be wrong. Sequencing was done on a sample of blood. The CDR3 is CSARVTGRYQETQYF. The CDR3, as DNA: TGCAGTGCTAGAGTTACAGGGAGGTACCAAGAGACCCAGTACTTC.